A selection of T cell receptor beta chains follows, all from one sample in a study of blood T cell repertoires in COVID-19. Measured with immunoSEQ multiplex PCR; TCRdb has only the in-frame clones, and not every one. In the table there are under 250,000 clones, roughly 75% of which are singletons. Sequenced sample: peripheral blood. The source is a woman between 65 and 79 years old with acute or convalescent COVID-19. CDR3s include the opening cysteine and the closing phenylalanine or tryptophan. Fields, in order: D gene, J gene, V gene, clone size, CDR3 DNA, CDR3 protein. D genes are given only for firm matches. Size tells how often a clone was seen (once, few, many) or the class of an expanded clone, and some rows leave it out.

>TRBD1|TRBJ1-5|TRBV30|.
TGTGCCTGGGCTCGCCGGGACAGGGAAAATCAGCCCCAGCATTTT
CAWARRDRENQPQHF
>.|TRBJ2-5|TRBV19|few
TGTGCCAGTTGCTCCGTTGGGGAGGAGACCCAGTACTTC
CASCSVGEETQYF
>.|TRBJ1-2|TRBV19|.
TGTGCCAGTAGTCCCCAGATAATCTATGGCTACACCTTC
CASSPQIIYGYTF
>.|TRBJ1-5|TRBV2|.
TGTGCCAGCAGTGGAGGCTGGGTTGGTCAGCCCCAGCATTTT
CASSGGWVGQPQHF
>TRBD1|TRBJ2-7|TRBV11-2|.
TGTGCCAGCAGCTTACAAGGACAGGGGAAGAACGAGCAGTACTTC
CASSLQGQGKNEQYF
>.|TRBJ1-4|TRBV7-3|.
TGTGCCAGCAGCTTAGGGCCAAATGAAAAACTGTTTTTT
CASSLGPNEKLFF
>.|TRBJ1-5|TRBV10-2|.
TGCGCCAGCAGAGGGGGGGCCGGTCAGCCCCAGCATTTT
CASRGGAGQPQHF
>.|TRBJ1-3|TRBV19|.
TGTGCCAGTAGTATGGGGACTACATCTGGAAACACCATATATTTT
CASSMGTTSGNTIYF
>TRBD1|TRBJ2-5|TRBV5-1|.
TGCGCCAGCAGCCCCGGCCTCGCTAGGGGGCTACAAGAGACCCAGTACTTC
CASSPGLARGLQETQYF
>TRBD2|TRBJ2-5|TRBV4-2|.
TGTGCCAGCAGCCAAGGACCGATTCTGGGGGAGGGACTAGAGACCCAGTACTTC
CASSQGPILGEGLETQYF
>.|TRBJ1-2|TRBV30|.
TGTGCCTGGAGTGTACTACGGAGTTCGGACTATGGCTACACCTTC
CAWSVLRSSDYGYTF
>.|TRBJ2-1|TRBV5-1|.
TGCGCCAGCAGCTGGGCCGGGGTCCACAACAATGAGCAGTTCTTC
CASSWAGVHNNEQFF
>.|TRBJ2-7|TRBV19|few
TGTGCCAGTAGTATAGGGACTTCATACGAGCAGTACTTC
CASSIGTSYEQYF
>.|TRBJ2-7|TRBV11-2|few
TGTGCCAGCAGCTTAGAGGTGGCAGACGAGCAGTACTTC
CASSLEVADEQYF
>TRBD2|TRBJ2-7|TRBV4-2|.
TGTGCCAGCAGCCAAGTGACTAGCGGCCTCTCCTACGAGCAGTACTTC
CASSQVTSGLSYEQYF
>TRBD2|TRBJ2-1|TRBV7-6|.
TGTGCCAGCAGCTTAGCTGGACTAGCGGGAGGGAGAAATGAGCAGTTCTTC
CASSLAGLAGGRNEQFF
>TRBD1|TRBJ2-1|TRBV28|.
TGTGCCAGCAGTTCGGGACAGGCATCGGTCTCCTACAATGAGCAGTTCTTC
CASSSGQASVSYNEQFF
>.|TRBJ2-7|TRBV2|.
TGTGCCAGCAGTCAGGCAAGGGAGCAGTACTTC
CASSQAREQYF
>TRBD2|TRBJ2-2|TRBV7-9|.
TGTGCCAGCAGCTTATCAGCGGGAGCTGGCGGGGAGCTGTTTTTT
CASSLSAGAGGELFF
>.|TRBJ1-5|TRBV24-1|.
TGTGCCACCAGTGATTTTGGGGAGGGCAATCAGCCCCAGCATTTT
CATSDFGEGNQPQHF
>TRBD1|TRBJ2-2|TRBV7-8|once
TGTGCCAGCAGCCCCGGGACAGTCCACACCGGGGAGCTGTTTTTT
CASSPGTVHTGELFF
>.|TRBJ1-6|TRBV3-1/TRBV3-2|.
TGTGCCAGCAGCCAAGGGACAGCTAATTCACCCCTCCACTTT
CASSQGTANSPLHF
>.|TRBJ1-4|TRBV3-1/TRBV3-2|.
TGTGCCAGCAGCCAACGAGGGTGGGAGGAAAAACTGTTTTTT
CASSQRGWEEKLFF
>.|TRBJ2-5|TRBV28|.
TGTGCCAGCAGTTTTGGGGGAGGAGAGACCCAGTACTTC
CASSFGGGETQYF
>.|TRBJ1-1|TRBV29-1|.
TGCAGCGTTGATTCGGGTCGGAACACTGAAGCTTTCTTT
CSVDSGRNTEAFF
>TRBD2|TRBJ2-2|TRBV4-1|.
TGCGCCAGCAGCCAAGAGGGACTAGCGGGAGGGGAGCTGTTTTTT
CASSQEGLAGGELFF
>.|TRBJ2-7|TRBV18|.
TGTGCCAGCTCACCGGACAGCAACTACGAGCAGTACTTC
CASSPDSNYEQYF
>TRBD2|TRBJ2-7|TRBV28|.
TGTGCCAGCAGTGTGACTAGCGGGTTCTCCTACGAGCAGTACTTC
CASSVTSGFSYEQYF
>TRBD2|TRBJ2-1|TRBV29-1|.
TGCAGCGTTGGGACTAGCGGGAGCTCCTACAATGAGCAGTTCTTC
CSVGTSGSSYNEQFF
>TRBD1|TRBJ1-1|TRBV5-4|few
TGTGCCAGCAGGTTACAGGGGGTGAACACTGAAGCTTTCTTT
CASRLQGVNTEAFF
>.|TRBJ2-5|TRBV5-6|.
TGTGCCAGCAGCTTAGCCCCGGGGGAAGAGACCCAGTACTTC
CASSLAPGEETQYF
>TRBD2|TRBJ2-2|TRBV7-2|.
TGTGCCAGCAGCAAACTAGCGGGAGGGCCGGGTAGGGGCACCGGGGAGCTGTTTTTT
CASSKLAGGPGRGTGELFF
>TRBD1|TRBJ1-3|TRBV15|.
TGTGCCACCAGCATGGACAGGAGCTCTGGAAACACCATATATTTT
CATSMDRSSGNTIYF
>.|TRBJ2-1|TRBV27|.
TGTGCCAGCCGCCCCCCTGGCTTTTACAATGAGCAGTTCTTC
CASRPPGFYNEQFF
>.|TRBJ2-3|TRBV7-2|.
TGTGCCAGCAGCGTAATGACTAGTACAGATACGCAGTATTTT
CASSVMTSTDTQYF
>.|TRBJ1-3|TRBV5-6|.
TGTGCCAGCAGCTTGGATTCTAGAAACACCATATATTTT
CASSLDSRNTIYF
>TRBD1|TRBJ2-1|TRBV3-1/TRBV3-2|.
TGTGCCAGCAGCCAGAGGGACAGGGGAGGTGAGCAGTTCTTC
CASSQRDRGGEQFF
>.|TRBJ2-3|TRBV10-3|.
TGTGCCATCAGTGAGGCTCCACCGGGACTGAGCGGGCAGTATTTT
CAISEAPPGLSGQYF
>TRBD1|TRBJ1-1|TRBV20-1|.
TGCAGTGCTAGGGACAGGGAAGAAGCTTTCTTT
CSARDREEAFF
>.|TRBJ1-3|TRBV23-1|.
TGCGCCAGCAGTAACTCAGACAGCTCTGGAAACACCATATATTTT
CASSNSDSSGNTIYF
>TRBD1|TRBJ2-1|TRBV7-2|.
TGTGCCAGCAGCACACAGGGGTCCTACAATGAGCAGTTCTTC
CASSTQGSYNEQFF